Listed below are T cell receptor beta chains from one sample, sequenced in a study of OX40 agonist ivuxolimab in advanced cancers. Data came from immunoSEQ multiplex PCR; TCRdb stores just in-frame clones and leaves some out. The sample lists roughly 60,000 clones, nearly 95% occurring once. The specimen was CD4+ or CD8+ T cells sorted from blood, collected in a trial of the OX40 agonist ivuxolimab. The receptors come from an adult with an advanced solid tumor such as melanoma, head and neck, liver or kidney cancer. CDR3s include the opening cysteine and the closing phenylalanine or tryptophan. The D gene is left open where the match is weak. The size of a clone is reported for some rows only, either as once, few or many, or as a class for expanded clones.

J gene	clone size	V gene	CDR3 length	D gene	CDR3 DNA	CDR3 protein
TRBJ2-2	-	TRBV6-5	14	-	TGTGCCAGCAACCACGGGGACAATTCCGGGGAGCTGTTTTTT	CASNHGDNSGELFF
TRBJ2-5	-	TRBV15	18	-	TGTGCCACCAGCAGAGCCACCCATACTACCCTGTACCAAGAGACCCAGTACTTC	CATSRATHTTLYQETQYF
TRBJ2-5	-	TRBV11-1	15	TRBD2	TGTGCCAGCAGCCCACCGGGAGGGGAGGGAGAGACCCAGTACTTC	CASSPPGGEGETQYF
TRBJ1-2	once	TRBV7-9	13	-	TGTGCCAGCAGCCCACGGGTTGACTATGGCTACACCTTC	CASSPRVDYGYTF
TRBJ1-5	-	TRBV7-8	14	-	TGTGCCAGCAGCTCCCACTGGTCGGTGGAGCCCCAGCATTTT	CASSSHWSVEPQHF
TRBJ2-7	-	TRBV11-3	11	-	TGTGCCAGCAGCTACTCCTACGAGCAGTACTTC	CASSYSYEQYF
TRBJ2-7	-	TRBV19	13	-	TGTGCCAGCGCGTCAGGGAAGTTCTACGAGCAGTACTTC	CASASGKFYEQYF
TRBJ2-3	-	TRBV29-1	13	-	TGCAGCGTTGTACCAGGGCAGGCAGATACGCAGTATTTT	CSVVPGQADTQYF
TRBJ2-6	-	TRBV11-2	17	-	TGTGCCAGCAGCGTCGTGCGGCAACAAAGTCGGGCCAACGTCCTGACTTTC	CASSVVRQQSRANVLTF
TRBJ2-7	-	TRBV6-5	15	TRBD2	TGTGCCAGCAGTTACTCGGCTAGCGGGAGCTACGAGCAGTACTTC	CASSYSASGSYEQYF
TRBJ1-1	-	TRBV10-2	12	-	TGCGCCAGCAGTGATCGATTTGTTGAAGCTTTCTTT	CASSDRFVEAFF
TRBJ2-3	-	TRBV7-9	16	TRBD1	TGTGCCAGCAGCGGATGGGACAGGAGAAGTACAGATACGCAGTATTTT	CASSGWDRRSTDTQYF
TRBJ2-5	-	TRBV4-1	14	TRBD1	TGCGCCAGCAGCCAGACAGGGTCGGGGGAGACCCAGTACTTC	CASSQTGSGETQYF
TRBJ2-3	-	TRBV5-6	15	-	TGTGCCAGCAGCTTGCACAGGACTAGCACAGATACGCAGTATTTT	CASSLHRTSTDTQYF
TRBJ2-7	-	TRBV5-4	14	-	TGTGCCAGCAGCTTGACAGGCCTTTACGACGAGCAGTACTTC	CASSLTGLYDEQYF
TRBJ1-1	-	TRBV19	12	-	TGTGCCAGTAGTATCGGGATCGCTGAAGCTTTCTTT	CASSIGIAEAFF
TRBJ1-3	-	TRBV18	17	-	TGTGCCAGCTCACCACCGTGGGGAACCCGAGCTGGAAACACCATATATTTT	CASSPPWGTRAGNTIYF
TRBJ2-3	-	TRBV7-9	15	TRBD2	TGTGCCAGCAGCTTGCTAGCGGGAGGGCCAGATACGCAGTATTTT	CASSLLAGGPDTQYF
TRBJ2-3	once	TRBV18	15	-	TGTGCCAGCCCCGCCGCAATGAACTTTCGGGATACGCAGTATTTT	CASPAAMNFRDTQYF
TRBJ2-1	-	TRBV30	15	-	TGTGCCTGGAGTGCCGGTAGCGGCTTATACAATGAGCAGTTCTTC	CAWSAGSGLYNEQFF
TRBJ2-2	-	TRBV27	15	TRBD1	TGTGCCAGCATGCTGCTGACAGGGGATACCGGGGAGCTGTTTTTT	CASMLLTGDTGELFF
TRBJ2-3	-	TRBV30	15	-	TGTGCCTGGAGTGTAGGTGGGACTAGCACAGATACGCAGTATTTT	CAWSVGGTSTDTQYF
TRBJ1-2	-	TRBV2	11	-	TGTGCCAGCAGTGAAGCGCGGGGCTACACCTTC	CASSEARGYTF
TRBJ2-3	-	TRBV28	15	TRBD1	TGTGCCAGTCTTAGGCGGCAGGGGGTCACAGATACGCAGTATTTT	CASLRRQGVTDTQYF
TRBJ2-2	once	TRBV27	11	-	TGTGCCACCGGGGTTTCTGGGGAGCTGTTTTTT	CATGVSGELFF
TRBJ1-2	-	TRBV27	15	-	TGTGCCAGCAGTGCTGAGCATCTAGGGGTGGATGGCTACACCTTC	CASSAEHLGVDGYTF
TRBJ1-2	-	TRBV15	17	TRBD1	TGTGCCACCAGCACATCCGGGGGGCAGGGGGCCAACTATGGCTACACCTTC	CATSTSGGQGANYGYTF
TRBJ2-7	-	TRBV6-5	13	-	TGTGCCAGCAGTTCAGGCGGATCCTACGAGCAGTACTTC	CASSSGGSYEQYF
TRBJ2-7	-	TRBV6-5	14	-	TGTGCCAGCAGTTACTCGACGCAGATTTACGAGCAGTACTTC	CASSYSTQIYEQYF
TRBJ1-4	-	TRBV9	15	TRBD1	TGTGCCAGCAGCGTAGATGAAGGGGGCAAGGAAAAACTGTTTTTT	CASSVDEGGKEKLFF
TRBJ2-5	-	TRBV9	15	TRBD1	TGTGCCAGCAGCGTAGGACAGGGGGGGCAAGAGACCCAGTACTTC	CASSVGQGGQETQYF
TRBJ1-4	-	TRBV7-8	16	-	TGTGCCAGCAGCCGAGACCCAGGGTGGAAAAATGAAAAACTGTTTTTT	CASSRDPGWKNEKLFF
TRBJ2-2	once	TRBV5-1	15	TRBD1	TGCGCCAGCAGGCGGACAGGGGGTCCCACCGGGGAGCTGTTTTTT	CASRRTGGPTGELFF
TRBJ2-1	once	TRBV4-2	17	TRBD2	TGTGCCAGCAGCCAGAACCTAGCGGGTAGCTCCTACAATGAGCAGTTCTTC	CASSQNLAGSSYNEQFF
TRBJ2-1	-	TRBV29-1	14	TRBD2	TGCAGCGCTGAAGCGGGAGGCCTCTACAATGAGCAGTTCTTC	CSAEAGGLYNEQFF
TRBJ2-2	-	TRBV9	16	TRBD2	TGTGCCAGCAACTCTCCAGGGACTAGCGGGATTGGGGAGCTGTTTTTT	CASNSPGTSGIGELFF
TRBJ2-1	-	TRBV27	13	TRBD2	TGTGCCAGCGCCCGGGAGGTATACGGTGAGCAGTTCTTC	CASAREVYGEQFF